This T cell receptor (beta chain) was documented in a study of beta chain features in type 1 diabetes. Since all of the isolated RNA was reverse transcribed, expressed TCRB transcripts were what got sequenced. Profiled with immunoSEQ multiplex PCR; TCRdb holds only in-frame clones, not every one. The sample lists about 290,000 clones, 7% to 9% occurring once. Looked up from germline, CDR1 is SGHKS and CDR2 is YYEKEE (reference sequence). CDR3 size: 14 residues. V lost 0 bases and J 9 bases, leaving 13 bases between the germline ends. The chain has TRBV5-5 and TRBJ2-4; D is possibly TRBD1 or TRBD2 (5 bases each). Sequencing was done on a sample of central memory CD4+ T cells from blood. The clonotype originates from a woman younger than 30 in good health. CDR3 sequence: CASSLARATGIQYF. The CDR3 nucleotides are TGTGCCAGCAGCTTGGCGAGGGCCACAGGCATTCAGTACTTC.